This TCR beta chain was documented in a study of cytomegalovirus exposure and HLA in healthy donors. This PCR relied on a set of 60 Vbeta primers and 13 Jbeta primers. Some clones are missing from TCRdb's copy, which holds only in-frame ones; the method was immunoSEQ multiplex PCR. The data contain 150,000 or so clones, under 85% of them seen just once; the ten biggest clones take up 2.5% to 3%. The study's findings and limits: Indistinguishability led to the exclusion of some V segments, TRBV6-2 and TRBV6-3 included.

This clone was detected only a few times. The antigen remains undetermined. V was clipped by 1 base and J by 4 bases; unmatched bases: 2. CDR3 length equals 15 residues. Germline V gives CDR1 LGHNA, CDR2 YSLEER. Specimen: PBMCs. This chain links TRBV4-3 with TRBJ2-7; 12 bases align to TRBD2. The TCR originated in a man younger than 35 in good health and CMV-seronegative. For the CDR3, the DNA is TGCGCCAGCAGCCAAGGTCTAGCGGGAGGGTACGAGCAGTACTTC. Translated, it gives CASSQGLAGGYEQYF.